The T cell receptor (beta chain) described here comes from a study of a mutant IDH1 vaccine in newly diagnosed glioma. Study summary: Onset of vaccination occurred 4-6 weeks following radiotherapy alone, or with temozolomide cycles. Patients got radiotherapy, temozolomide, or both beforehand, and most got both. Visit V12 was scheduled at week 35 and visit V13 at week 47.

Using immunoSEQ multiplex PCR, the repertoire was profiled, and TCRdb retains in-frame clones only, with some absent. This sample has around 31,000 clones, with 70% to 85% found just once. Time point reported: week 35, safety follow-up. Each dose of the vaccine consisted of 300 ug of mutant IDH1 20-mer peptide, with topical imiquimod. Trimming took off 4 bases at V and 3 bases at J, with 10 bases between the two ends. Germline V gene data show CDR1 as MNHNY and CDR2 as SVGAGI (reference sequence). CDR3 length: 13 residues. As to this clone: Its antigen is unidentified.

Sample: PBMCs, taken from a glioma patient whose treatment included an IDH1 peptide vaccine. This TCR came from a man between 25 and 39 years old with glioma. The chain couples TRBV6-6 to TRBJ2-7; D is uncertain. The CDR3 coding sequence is TGTGCCAGCAGTTTCTCCCCTATCTACGAGCAGTACTTC. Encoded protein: CASSFSPIYEQYF.